This TCR beta chain was sequenced during a study of CD8 T cells in ankylosing spondylitis. Study-wide findings and caveats: Earlier work had already found some motif variants in reactive arthritis synovial fluid and blood. Fewer than ten highly homologous variants made up a TCR beta motif, and this motif appeared characteristic of ankylosing spondylitis blood. With a CD8+ phenotype, disease-linked clones were relatively rare in peripheral blood. Matched synovial fluid from ankylosing spondylitis patients was reported to be enriched for disease-linked clones.

The CDR3 spans 12 residues. The ends were cut back, 5 bases at V and 3 bases at J, with 7 bases in the middle. This clonotype was recorded a few times. The antigen remains unidentified. Libraries for TCR beta were made by quantitative 5'-RACE with molecular barcodes. TCRdb re-derived calls from the 5' RACE reads in MiXCR, one entry per CDR3 protein. Of around 770,000 distinct CDR3 sequences in the sample, under 20% are singletons; the top ten hold under 20%. V is TRBV12-3 or TRBV12-4 and J is TRBJ1-2; D is undetermined. Sequenced material: blood, either unsorted or a sorted T cell fraction (not recorded which). This TCR came from a male donor with ankylosing spondylitis. In DNA form, the CDR3 reads TGTGCCAGCAGTCCGGCTGACTATGGCTACACCTTC. It codes for CASSPADYGYTF.